This T cell receptor beta chain was found in a study of T cells in Graves' hyperthyroidism and ophthalmopathy. This clonotype has at least ten counts. CDR3 length: 13 residues. CDR1 is SGHAT and CDR2 is FQNNGV in the germline V gene. The V gene lost 5 bases and the J gene lost 7 bases, with 14 bases spanning the gap. Using RNA transcripts as the source, TCR beta CDR3 regions were amplified. The HTBI primer set served for first-round RT-PCR of the TCR CDR3. TCRdb used MiXCR to reprocess the multiplex PCR reads, holding one entry per CDR3 protein. The sample consists of around 260,000 distinct CDR3 sequences, 25% to 30% of them appearing once.

The source of this sequence is a man aged 35-49 years with Graves' hyperthyroidism that later progressed to Graves' ophthalmopathy. This chain uses TRBV11-2 with TRBJ1-1; no definite D call. Source material: blood. CDR3 nucleotide sequence: TGTGCCAGCAGCCCTAGCGTAGGAGTTGAAGCTTTCTTT. Protein sequence: CASSPSVGVEAFF.